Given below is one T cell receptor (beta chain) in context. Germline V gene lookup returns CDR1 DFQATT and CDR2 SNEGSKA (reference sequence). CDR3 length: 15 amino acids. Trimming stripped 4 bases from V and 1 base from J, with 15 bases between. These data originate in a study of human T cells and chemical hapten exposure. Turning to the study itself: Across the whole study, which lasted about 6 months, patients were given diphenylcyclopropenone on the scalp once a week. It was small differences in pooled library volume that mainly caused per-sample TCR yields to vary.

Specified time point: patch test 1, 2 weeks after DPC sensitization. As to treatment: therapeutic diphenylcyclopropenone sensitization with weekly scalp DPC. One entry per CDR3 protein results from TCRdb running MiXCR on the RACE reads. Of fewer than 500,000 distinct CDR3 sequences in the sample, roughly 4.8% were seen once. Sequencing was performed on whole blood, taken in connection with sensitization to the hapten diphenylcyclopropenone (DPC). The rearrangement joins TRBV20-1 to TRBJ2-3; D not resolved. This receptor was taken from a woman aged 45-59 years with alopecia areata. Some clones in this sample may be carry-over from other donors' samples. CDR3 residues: CSAKGPIHGTDTQYF. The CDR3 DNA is TGCAGTGCTAAAGGGCCTATTCACGGCACAGATACGCAGTATTTT.